The rows below give T cell receptor beta chains drawn from one sample of a study of cytomegalovirus exposure and HLA in healthy donors. Repertoires were generated with immunoSEQ multiplex PCR, while TCRdb's copy carries only in-frame clones and drops some. This sample has some 130,000 clones, with around 10% found just once. Sequencing was performed on PBMCs. All receptors derive from a woman aged 40 to 50 in good health and CMV-seropositive. CDR3s include the opening cysteine and the closing phenylalanine or tryptophan. A D gene is named only where the DNA matches it firmly. Clone size is stated in some rows and not others, as once, few, many or a class when expanded.

d_call j_call clone_size v_call cdr3_nt cdr3_aa
. TRBJ2-2 few TRBV2 TGTGCCAGCAGGGCGGACATAGCCGGGGAGCTGTTTTTT CASRADIAGELFF
. TRBJ1-1 . TRBV6-1 TGTGCCAGCAGCCCTACGGGAGGGGGGAACACTGAAGCTTTCTTT CASSPTGGGNTEAFF
TRBD1 TRBJ2-7 . TRBV10-1 TGCGCCAGGGCGGACAGGCGAGCGGAGGACGAGAAGTACTTT CARADRRAEDEKYF
TRBD1 TRBJ2-5 . TRBV6-6 TGTGCCAGCAGGGGGGGACAGGGAAAGACCCAGTACTTC CASRGGQGKTQYF
TRBD2 TRBJ2-3 . TRBV18 TGTGCCAGCTCACCTTTAGCGGGGGGGCTTCTCGTCAGCACAGATACGCAGTATTTT CASSPLAGGLLVSTDTQYF
. TRBJ1-5 few TRBV19 TGTGCCAGTGGGGTGTGGGGAGATGGGAGCAATCAGCCCCAGCATTTT CASGVWGDGSNQPQHF
. TRBJ2-1 few TRBV5-1 TGCGCCAGCAGAGAGGACAAAACGTACTACAATGAGCAGTTCTTC CASREDKTYYNEQFF
TRBD1 TRBJ1-5 few TRBV2 TGTGCCAGCAATGGACAGGGCGGTTGGAGCAATCAGCCCCAGCATTTT CASNGQGGWSNQPQHF
TRBD2 TRBJ2-3 few TRBV5-1 TGCGCCAGCAGCTTGATGTGGGCGGGGGGAGACACAGATACGCAGTATTTT CASSLMWAGGDTDTQYF
. TRBJ2-2 few TRBV7-6 TGTGCCAGCAGCTTAGTACGACAGGTCACCGGGGAGCTGTTTTTT CASSLVRQVTGELFF
TRBD1 TRBJ1-6 few TRBV10-3 TGTGCCATCAGTGACGGGACAGGGAGGAATTCACCCCTCCACTTT CAISDGTGRNSPLHF
TRBD1 TRBJ1-1 . TRBV7-9 TGTGCCAGCAGCTTGAGGGACAGGGGAACTGAAGCTTTCTTT CASSLRDRGTEAFF
TRBD2 TRBJ2-3 . TRBV5-1 TGCGCCAGCAGCCCTGGGGGGGGACCAGATACGCAGTATTTT CASSPGGGPDTQYF
. TRBJ2-3 few TRBV2 TGTGCCAGCAGTGGCACTAGTATCGGCACAGATACGCAGTATTTT CASSGTSIGTDTQYF
. TRBJ2-7 few TRBV5-4 TGTGCCAGCAGCTTGATGGCAGGGTCCTCCTACGAGCAGTACTTC CASSLMAGSSYEQYF
. TRBJ1-6 . TRBV6-1 TGTGCCAGCAGTGAAGTATCGAGGGGGAATTCACCCCTCCACTTT CASSEVSRGNSPLHF
. TRBJ2-7 few TRBV10-3 TGTGCCATCAGTGAGGGGAGTGTCCCCTCCTACGAGCAGTACTTC CAISEGSVPSYEQYF
TRBD1 TRBJ2-7 few TRBV18 TGTGCCAGCTCACTTCGGACAGGGAATAGCGAGCAGTACTTC CASSLRTGNSEQYF
. TRBJ1-4 few TRBV2 TGTGCCAGCAGTGGAGGCGAAAAACTGTTTTTT CASSGGEKLFF
. TRBJ1-3 few TRBV7-2 TGTGCGAGTCGGGGAGGAACTGGAAACACCATATATTTT CASRGGTGNTIYF
. TRBJ1-5 few TRBV19 TGTGCCAGTTCTAACAGGGAAAATCAGCCCCAGCATTTT CASSNRENQPQHF
TRBD2 TRBJ2-7 . TRBV10-3 TGTGCCATCAGTGAGGGTTGGACTAGCTACGAGCAGTACTTC CAISEGWTSYEQYF
. TRBJ1-1 . TRBV11-2 TGTGCCAGCAGCTCGGACAAGGGGAACACTGAAGCTTTCTTT CASSSDKGNTEAFF
. TRBJ2-3 . TRBV5-1 TGCGCCAGCAGTATACTAGGGCCTCGCGGGGATACGCAGTATTTT CASSILGPRGDTQYF
. TRBJ2-2 . TRBV9 TGTGCCAGCAGCGTAACGGGGAACACCGGGGAGCTGTTTTTT CASSVTGNTGELFF
. TRBJ1-1 . TRBV5-6 TGTGCCAGCAGCCCGGTGCGGTGGAGCACTGAAGCTTTCTTT CASSPVRWSTEAFF
TRBD1 TRBJ1-2 many TRBV19 TGTGCCAGTAGTCCTTCGCCACAGGGGTCTTATGGCTACACCTTC CASSPSPQGSYGYTF
TRBD1 TRBJ1-4 few TRBV5-1 TGCGCCAGCAGCCTCGGACAGGGAGAAAAACTGTTTTTT CASSLGQGEKLFF
TRBD1 TRBJ2-7 . TRBV6-5 TGTGCCAGCAGTTCTAGACAGGGGTCCTACGAGCAGTACTTC CASSSRQGSYEQYF
. TRBJ1-4 . TRBV5-1 TGCGCCAGCTCGGAGGGACCAACTAATGAAAAACTGTTTTTT CASSEGPTNEKLFF
TRBD1 TRBJ1-5 . TRBV5-1 TGCGCCAGCAGCTTAGACAGGGGGCCCAATCAGCCCCAGCATTTT CASSLDRGPNQPQHF
. TRBJ1-3 few TRBV29-1 TGCAGCGTTGGAGTCGGTAGGGGCGCTTTGGGAAACACCATATATTTT CSVGVGRGALGNTIYF